This T cell receptor beta chain originates from a study of T cell repertoires in cytomegalovirus infection. Study at large: Selected CMV epitopes included recently identified HLA-C-restricted ones as well as well-studied HLA-B-restricted ones. Matching HLA type and CMV infection were both indicated by public TCR beta signatures. General study points: Dominating the ex vivo response were HLA-C-restricted CMV-specific TCR beta clonotypes. Cumulative public TCR beta family frequency identified carriers of CMV plus the relevant HLA.

TCRdb recomputed calls from the reads with MiXCR, one row per CDR3 protein. The sample carries 450,000 to 600,000 distinct CDR3 sequences, approximately 42% recorded once. CDR3 length: 13 residues. Trimming removed 6 bases at V and 7 bases at J, with 13 bases between. Germline V CDR1 and CDR2: KGHSH, LQKENI. Remarks on this clonotype: Its antigen is not known.

The TCR originated in a human donor in good health (CMV status not recorded). Some clones in this sample may be carry-over from other donors' samples. Sample: cultured PBMCs, taken from culture after CMV antigen stimulation. The chain employs TRBV18 and TRBJ1-5, with a weak D call TRBD1 (6 bases). The CDR3 loop is CASSPNRVQPQHF. CDR3 bases: TGTGCCAGCTCGCCAAACAGGGTCCAGCCCCAGCATTTT.